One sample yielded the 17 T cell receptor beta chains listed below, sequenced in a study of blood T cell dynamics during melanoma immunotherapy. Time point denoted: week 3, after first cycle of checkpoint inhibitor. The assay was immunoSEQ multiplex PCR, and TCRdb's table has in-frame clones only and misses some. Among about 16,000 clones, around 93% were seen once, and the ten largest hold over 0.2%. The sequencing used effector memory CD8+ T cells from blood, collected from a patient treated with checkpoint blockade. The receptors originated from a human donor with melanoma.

For the CDR3, the DNA is TGTGCCAGCAGCGGGGGTGGAGTGGGAGAGACCCAGTACTTC. Translation gives CASSGGGVGETQYF. The V and J genes are TRBV28 and TRBJ2-5; D is possibly TRBD2 (6 bases). CDR1 and CDR2 (germline): MDHEN, SYDVKM. Trimming took off 6 bases at V and 4 bases at J, with 15 bases between the two ends. There are 14 residues in the CDR3.

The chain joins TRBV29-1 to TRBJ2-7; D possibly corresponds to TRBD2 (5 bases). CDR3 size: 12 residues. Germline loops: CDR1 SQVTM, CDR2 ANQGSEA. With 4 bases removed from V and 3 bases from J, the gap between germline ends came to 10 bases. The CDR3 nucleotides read TGCAGCGTTGTCGGGAAACGCTACGAGCAGTACTTC. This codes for CSVVGKRYEQYF.

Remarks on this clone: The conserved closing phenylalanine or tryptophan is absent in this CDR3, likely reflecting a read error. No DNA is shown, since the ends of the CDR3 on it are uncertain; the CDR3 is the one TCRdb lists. The CDR3 sequence is CASSYPGQAETL. The chain is built from TRBV6-6 and TRBJ1-2; the D call TRBD1 from the table was never checked on the DNA. In germline, CDR1 is MNHNY, CDR2 SVGAGI (reference sequence). The CDR3 has 12 residues if both end residues are counted.

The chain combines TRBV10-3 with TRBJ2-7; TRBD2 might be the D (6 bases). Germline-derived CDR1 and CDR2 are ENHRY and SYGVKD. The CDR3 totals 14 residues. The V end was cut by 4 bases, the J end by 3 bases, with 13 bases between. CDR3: CAISVVAEYYEQYF. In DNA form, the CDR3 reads TGTGCCATCAGTGTGGTAGCGGAATACTACGAGCAGTACTTC.

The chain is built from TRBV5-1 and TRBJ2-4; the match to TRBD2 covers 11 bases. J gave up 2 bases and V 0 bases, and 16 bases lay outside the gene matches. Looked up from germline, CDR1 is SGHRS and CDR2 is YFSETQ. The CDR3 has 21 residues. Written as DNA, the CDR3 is TGCGCCAGCAGCTTGGCCTTGACTAGCGGGAAGGAGGGTTATTCCAAAAACATTCAGTACTTC. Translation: CASSLALTSGKEGYSKNIQYF.

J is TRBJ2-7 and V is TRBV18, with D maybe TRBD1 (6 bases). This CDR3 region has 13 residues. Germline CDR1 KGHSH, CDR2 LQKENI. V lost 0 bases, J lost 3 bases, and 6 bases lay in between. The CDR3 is CASSPPTGYEQYF. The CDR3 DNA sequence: TGTGCCAGCTCACCACCGACAGGCTACGAGCAGTACTTC. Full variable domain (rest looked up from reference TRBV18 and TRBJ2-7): NAGVMQNPRHLVRRRGQEARLRCSPMKGHSHVYWYRQLPEEGLKFMVYLQKENIIDESGMPKERFSAEFPKEGPSILRIQQVVRGDSAAYFCASSPPTGYEQYFGPGTRLTVT.

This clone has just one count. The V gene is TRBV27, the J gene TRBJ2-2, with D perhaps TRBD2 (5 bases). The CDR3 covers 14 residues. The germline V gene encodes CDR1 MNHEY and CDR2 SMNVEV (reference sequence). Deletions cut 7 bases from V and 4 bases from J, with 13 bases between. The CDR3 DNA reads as TGTGCCAGCAAGGCGGGTCCTGGCACCGGGGAGCTGTTTTTT. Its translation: CASKAGPGTGELFF.

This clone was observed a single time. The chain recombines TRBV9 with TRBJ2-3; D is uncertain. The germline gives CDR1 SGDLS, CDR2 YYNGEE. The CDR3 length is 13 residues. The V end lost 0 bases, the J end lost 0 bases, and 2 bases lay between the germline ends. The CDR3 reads CASSVVSTDTQYF. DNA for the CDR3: TGTGCCAGCAGCGTAGTTAGCACAGATACGCAGTATTTT.

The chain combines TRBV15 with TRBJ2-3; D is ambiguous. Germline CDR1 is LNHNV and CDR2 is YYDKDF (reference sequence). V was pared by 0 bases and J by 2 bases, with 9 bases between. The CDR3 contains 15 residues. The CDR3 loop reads CATSREGGDTDTQYF. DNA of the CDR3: TGTGCCACCAGCAGAGAAGGCGGAGACACAGATACGCAGTATTTT.

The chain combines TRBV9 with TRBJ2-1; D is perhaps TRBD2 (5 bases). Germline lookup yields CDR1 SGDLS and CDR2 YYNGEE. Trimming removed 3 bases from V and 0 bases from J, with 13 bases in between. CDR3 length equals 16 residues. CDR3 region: CASSALGKSSYNEQFF. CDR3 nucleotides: TGTGCCAGCAGCGCACTCGGGAAGAGCTCCTACAATGAGCAGTTCTTC.

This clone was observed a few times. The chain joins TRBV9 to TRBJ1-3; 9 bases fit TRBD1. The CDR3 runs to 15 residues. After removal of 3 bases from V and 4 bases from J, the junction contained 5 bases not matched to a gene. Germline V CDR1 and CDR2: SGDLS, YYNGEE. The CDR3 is CASSAGDREGNTIYF. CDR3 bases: TGTGCCAGCAGCGCCGGGGACAGGGAAGGAAACACCATATATTTT. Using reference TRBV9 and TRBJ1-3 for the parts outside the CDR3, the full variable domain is DSGVTQTPKHLITATGQRVTLRCSPRSGDLSVYWYQQSLDQGLQFLIQYYNGEERAKGNILERFSAQQFPDLHSELNLSSLELGDSALYFCASSAGDREGNTIYFGEGSWLTVV.

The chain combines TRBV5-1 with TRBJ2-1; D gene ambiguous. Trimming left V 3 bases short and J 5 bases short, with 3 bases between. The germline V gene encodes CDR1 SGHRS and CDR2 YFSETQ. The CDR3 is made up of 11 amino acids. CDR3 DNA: TGCGCCAGCAGCTCGAACAATGAGCAGTTCTTC. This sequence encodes CASSSNNEQFF.

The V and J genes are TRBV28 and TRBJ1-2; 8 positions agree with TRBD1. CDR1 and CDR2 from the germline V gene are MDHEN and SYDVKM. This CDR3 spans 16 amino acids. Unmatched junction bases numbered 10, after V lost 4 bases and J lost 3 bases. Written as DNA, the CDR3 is TGTGCCAGCAGTTACCGGGACAGGCTGAAGTACTATGGCTACACCTTC. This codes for CASSYRDRLKYYGYTF.

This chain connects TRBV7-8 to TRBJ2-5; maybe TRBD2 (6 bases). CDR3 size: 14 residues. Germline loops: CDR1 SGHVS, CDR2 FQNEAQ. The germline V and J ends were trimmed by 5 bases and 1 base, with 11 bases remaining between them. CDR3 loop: CASSQGLFQETQYF. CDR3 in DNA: TGTGCCAGCAGCCAGGGACTCTTCCAAGAGACCCAGTACTTC.

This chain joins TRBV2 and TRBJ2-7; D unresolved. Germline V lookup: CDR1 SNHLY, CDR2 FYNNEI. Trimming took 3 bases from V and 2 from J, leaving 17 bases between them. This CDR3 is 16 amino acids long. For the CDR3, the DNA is TGTGCCAGCAGTGAGGGCCTCGGAATCACAACCTACGAGCAGTACTTC. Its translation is CASSEGLGITTYEQYF.

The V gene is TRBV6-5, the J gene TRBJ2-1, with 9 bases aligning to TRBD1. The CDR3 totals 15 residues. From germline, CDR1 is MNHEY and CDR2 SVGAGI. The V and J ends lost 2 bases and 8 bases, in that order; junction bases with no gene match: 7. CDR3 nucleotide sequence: TGTGCCAGCAGTTACCTTTACAGGGGGCGGGATGAGCAGTTCTTC. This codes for CASSYLYRGRDEQFF.

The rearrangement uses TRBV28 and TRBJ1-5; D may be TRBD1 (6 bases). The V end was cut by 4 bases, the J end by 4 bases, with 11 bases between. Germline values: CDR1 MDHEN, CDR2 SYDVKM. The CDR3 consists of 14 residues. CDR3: CASSWGAPNQPQHF. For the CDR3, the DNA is TGTGCCAGCAGTTGGGGGGCACCTAATCAGCCCCAGCATTTT. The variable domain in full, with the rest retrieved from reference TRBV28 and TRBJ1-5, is DVKVTQSSRYLVKRTGEKVFLECVQDMDHENMFWYRQDPGLGLRLIYFSYDVKMKEKGDIPEGYSVSREKKERFSLILESASTNQTSMYLCASSWGAPNQPQHFGDGTRLSIL.